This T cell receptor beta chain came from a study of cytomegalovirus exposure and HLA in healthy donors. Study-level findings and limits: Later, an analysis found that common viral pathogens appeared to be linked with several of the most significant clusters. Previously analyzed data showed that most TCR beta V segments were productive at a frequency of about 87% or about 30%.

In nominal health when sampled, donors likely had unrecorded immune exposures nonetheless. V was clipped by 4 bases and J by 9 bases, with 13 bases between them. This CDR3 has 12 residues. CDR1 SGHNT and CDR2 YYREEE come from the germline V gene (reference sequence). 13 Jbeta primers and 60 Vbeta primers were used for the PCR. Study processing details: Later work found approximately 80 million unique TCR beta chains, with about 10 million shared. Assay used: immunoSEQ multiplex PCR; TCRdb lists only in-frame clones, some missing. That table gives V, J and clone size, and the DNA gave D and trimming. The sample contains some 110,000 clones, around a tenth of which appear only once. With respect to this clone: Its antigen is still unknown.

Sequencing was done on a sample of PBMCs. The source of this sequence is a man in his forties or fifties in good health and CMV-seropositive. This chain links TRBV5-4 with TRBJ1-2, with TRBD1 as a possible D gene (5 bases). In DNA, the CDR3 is TGTGCCAGCAGCACGCGGGGGGAGAGCTACACCTTC. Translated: CASSTRGESYTF.